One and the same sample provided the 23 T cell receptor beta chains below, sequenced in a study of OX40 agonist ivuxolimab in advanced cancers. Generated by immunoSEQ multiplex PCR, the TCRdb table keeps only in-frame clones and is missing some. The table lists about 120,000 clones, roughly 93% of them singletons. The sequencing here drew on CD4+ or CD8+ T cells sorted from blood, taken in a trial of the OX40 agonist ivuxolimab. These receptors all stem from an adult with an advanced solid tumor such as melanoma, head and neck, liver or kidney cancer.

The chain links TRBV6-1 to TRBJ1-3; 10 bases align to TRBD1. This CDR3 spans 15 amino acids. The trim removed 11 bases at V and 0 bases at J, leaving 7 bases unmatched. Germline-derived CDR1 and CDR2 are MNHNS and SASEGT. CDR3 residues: CALLGQGSSGNTIYF. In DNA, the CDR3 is TGTGCCCTCCTGGGACAGGGGAGCTCTGGAAACACCATATATTTT.

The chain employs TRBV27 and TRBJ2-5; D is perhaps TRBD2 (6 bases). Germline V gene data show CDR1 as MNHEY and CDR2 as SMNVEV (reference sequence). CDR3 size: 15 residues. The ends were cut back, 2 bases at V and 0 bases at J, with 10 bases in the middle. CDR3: CASSLAGTYQETQYF. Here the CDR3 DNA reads TGTGCCAGCAGTTTAGCGGGGACGTACCAAGAGACCCAGTACTTC.

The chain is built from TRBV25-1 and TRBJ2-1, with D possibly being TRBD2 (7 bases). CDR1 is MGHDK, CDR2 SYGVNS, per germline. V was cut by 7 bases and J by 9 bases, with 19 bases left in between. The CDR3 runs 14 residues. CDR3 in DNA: TGTGCCAGCAAACCGGGGGGCCAGCAGGGTGAGCAGTTCTTC. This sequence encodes CASKPGGQQGEQFF. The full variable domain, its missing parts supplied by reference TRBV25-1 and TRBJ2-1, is EADIYQTPRYLVIGTGKKITLECSQTMGHDKMYWYQQDPGMELHLIHYSYGVNSTEKGDLSSESTVSRIRTEHFPLTLESARPSHTSQYLCASKPGGQQGEQFFGPGTRLTVL.

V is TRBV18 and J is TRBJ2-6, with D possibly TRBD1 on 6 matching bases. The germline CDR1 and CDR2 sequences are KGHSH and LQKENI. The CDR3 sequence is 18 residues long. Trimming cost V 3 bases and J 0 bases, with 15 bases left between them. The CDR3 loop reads CASSPTGILSSGANVLTF. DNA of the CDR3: TGTGCCAGCTCACCGACAGGTATTCTTAGCTCTGGGGCCAACGTCCTGACTTTC.

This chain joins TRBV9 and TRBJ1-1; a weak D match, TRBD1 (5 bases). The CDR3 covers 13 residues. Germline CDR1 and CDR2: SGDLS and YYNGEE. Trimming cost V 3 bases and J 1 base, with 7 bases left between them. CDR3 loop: CASSGGANTEAFF. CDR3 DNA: TGTGCCAGCAGCGGCGGGGCGAACACTGAAGCTTTCTTT.

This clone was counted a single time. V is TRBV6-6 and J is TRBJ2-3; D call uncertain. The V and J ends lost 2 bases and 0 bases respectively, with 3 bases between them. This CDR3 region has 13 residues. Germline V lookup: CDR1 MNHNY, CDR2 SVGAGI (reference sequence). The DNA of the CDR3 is TGTGCCAGCAGTTACGACAGCACAGATACGCAGTATTTT. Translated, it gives CASSYDSTDTQYF.

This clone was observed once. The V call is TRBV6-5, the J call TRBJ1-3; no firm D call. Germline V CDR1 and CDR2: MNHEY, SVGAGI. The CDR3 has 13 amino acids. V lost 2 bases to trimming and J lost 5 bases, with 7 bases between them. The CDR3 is CASSYSRRNTIYF. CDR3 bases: TGTGCCAGCAGTTACAGTAGACGAAACACCATATATTTT.

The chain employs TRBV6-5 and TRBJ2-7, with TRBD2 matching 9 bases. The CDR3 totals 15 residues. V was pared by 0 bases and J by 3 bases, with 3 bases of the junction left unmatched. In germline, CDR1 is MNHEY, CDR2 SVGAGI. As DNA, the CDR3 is TGTGCCAGCAGTTACTCGGCTAGCGGGATCTACGAGCAGTACTTC. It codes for CASSYSASGIYEQYF.

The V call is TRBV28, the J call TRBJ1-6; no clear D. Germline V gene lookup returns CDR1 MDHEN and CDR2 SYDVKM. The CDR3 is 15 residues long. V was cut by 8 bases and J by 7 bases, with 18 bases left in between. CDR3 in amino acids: CASSTDPEVNSPLHF. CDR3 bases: TGTGCCAGCTCTACAGATCCTGAAGTGAATTCACCCCTCCACTTT. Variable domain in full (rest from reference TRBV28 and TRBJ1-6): DVKVTQSSRYLVKRTGEKVFLECVQDMDHENMFWYRQDPGLGLRLIYFSYDVKMKEKGDIPEGYSVSREKKERFSLILESASTNQTSMYLCASSTDPEVNSPLHFGNGTRLTVT.

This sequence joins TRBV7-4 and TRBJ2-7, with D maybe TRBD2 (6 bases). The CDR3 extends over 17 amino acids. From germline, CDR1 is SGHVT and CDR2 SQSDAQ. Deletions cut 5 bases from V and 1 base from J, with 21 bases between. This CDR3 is CASSPRMGGQTSYEQYF. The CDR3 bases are TGTGCCAGCAGCCCCCGGATGGGAGGCCAAACTTCCTACGAGCAGTACTTC. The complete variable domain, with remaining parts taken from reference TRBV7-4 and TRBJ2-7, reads GAGVSQSPRYKVAKRGRDVALRCDSISGHVTLYWYRQTLGQGSEVLTYSQSDAQRDKSGRPSGRFSAERPERSVSTLKIQRTEQGDSAVYLCASSPRMGGQTSYEQYFGPGTRLTVT.

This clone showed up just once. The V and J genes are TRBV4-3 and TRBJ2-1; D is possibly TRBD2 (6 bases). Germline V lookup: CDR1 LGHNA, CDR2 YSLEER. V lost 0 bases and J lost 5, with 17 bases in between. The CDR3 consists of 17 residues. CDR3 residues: CASSQDRGNEVHNEQFF. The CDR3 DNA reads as TGCGCCAGCAGCCAAGATCGGGGGAATGAGGTACACAATGAGCAGTTCTTC.

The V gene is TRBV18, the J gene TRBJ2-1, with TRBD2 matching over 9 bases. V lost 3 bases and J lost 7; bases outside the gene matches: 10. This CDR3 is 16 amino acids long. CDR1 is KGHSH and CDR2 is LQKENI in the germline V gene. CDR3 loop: CASSPVLAGPGNEQFF. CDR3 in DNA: TGTGCCAGCTCACCTGTCCTAGCGGGGCCGGGGAATGAGCAGTTCTTC.

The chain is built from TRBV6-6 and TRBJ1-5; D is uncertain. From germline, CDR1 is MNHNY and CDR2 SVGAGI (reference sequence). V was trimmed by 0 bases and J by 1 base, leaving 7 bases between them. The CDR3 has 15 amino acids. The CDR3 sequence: CASSYSTWSNQPQHF. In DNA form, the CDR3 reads TGTGCCAGCAGTTACTCGACATGGAGCAATCAGCCCCAGCATTTT.

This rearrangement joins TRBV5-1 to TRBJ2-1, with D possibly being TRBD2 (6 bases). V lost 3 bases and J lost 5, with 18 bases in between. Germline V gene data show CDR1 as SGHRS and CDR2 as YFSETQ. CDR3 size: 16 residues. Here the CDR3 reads CASSSLVPGLDNEQFF. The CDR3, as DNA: TGCGCCAGCAGCTCCTTAGTCCCGGGACTGGACAATGAGCAGTTCTTC.

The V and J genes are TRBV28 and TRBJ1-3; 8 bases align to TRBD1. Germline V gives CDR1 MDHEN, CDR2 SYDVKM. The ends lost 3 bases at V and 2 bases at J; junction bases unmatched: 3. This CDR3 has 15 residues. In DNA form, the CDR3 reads TGTGCCAGCAGTTTCTCGGACAGGGCTGGAAACACCATATATTTT. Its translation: CASSFSDRAGNTIYF. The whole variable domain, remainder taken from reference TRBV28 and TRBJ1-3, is DVKVTQSSRYLVKRTGEKVFLECVQDMDHENMFWYRQDPGLGLRLIYFSYDVKMKEKGDIPEGYSVSREKKERFSLILESASTNQTSMYLCASSFSDRAGNTIYFGEGSWLTVV.

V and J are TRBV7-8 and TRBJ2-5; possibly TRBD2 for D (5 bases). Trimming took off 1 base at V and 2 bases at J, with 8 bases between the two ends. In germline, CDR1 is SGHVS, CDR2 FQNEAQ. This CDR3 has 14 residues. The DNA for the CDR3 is TGTGCCAGCAGCTTAGGGACTGTACAAGAGACCCAGTACTTC. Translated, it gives CASSLGTVQETQYF. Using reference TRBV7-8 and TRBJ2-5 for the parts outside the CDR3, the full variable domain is GAGVSQSPRYKVAKRGQDVALRCDPISGHVSLFWYQQALGQGPEFLTYFQNEAQLDKSGLPSDRFFAERPEGSVSTLKIQRTQQEDSAVYLCASSLGTVQETQYFGPGTRLLVL.

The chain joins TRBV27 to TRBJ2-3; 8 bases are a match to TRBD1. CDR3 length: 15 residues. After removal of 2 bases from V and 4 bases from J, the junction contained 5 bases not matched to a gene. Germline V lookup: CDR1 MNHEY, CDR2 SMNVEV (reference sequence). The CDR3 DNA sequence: TGTGCCAGCAGTTTAGACAGGGGTCGGGCAGATACGCAGTATTTT. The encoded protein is CASSLDRGRADTQYF.

The CDR3 nucleotides read TGTGCCAGCAGCTTGGGTGACAGGAGCTCCTACGAGCAGTACTTC. Translated: CASSLGDRSSYEQYF. The chain is built from TRBV5-4 and TRBJ2-7, with D possibly TRBD1 on 6 matching bases. There are 15 residues in the CDR3. Trimming left V 0 bases short and J 0 bases short, with 10 bases between. Germline V gene lookup returns CDR1 SGHNT and CDR2 YYREEE (reference sequence). The full variable domain, in which reference TRBV5-4 and TRBJ2-7 provide the parts outside the CDR3, is ETGVTQSPTHLIKTRGQQVTLRCSSQSGHNTVSWYQQALGQGPQFIFQYYREEENGRGNFPPRFSGLQFPNYSSELNVNALELDDSALYLCASSLGDRSSYEQYFGPGTRLTVT.

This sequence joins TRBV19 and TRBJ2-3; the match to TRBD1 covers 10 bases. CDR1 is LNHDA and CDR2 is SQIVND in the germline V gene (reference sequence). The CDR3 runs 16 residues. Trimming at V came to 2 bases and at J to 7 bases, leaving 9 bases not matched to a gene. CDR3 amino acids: CASSISGTGAKNTQYF. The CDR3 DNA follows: TGTGCCAGTAGTATATCGGGGACAGGGGCGAAGAATACGCAGTATTTT.

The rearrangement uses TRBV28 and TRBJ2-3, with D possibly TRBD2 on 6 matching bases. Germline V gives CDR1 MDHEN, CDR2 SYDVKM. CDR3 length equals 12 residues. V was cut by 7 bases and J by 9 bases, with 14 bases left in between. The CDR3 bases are TGTGCCAGCAACCGGGTCCGGGGGACGCAGTATTTT. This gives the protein CASNRVRGTQYF.

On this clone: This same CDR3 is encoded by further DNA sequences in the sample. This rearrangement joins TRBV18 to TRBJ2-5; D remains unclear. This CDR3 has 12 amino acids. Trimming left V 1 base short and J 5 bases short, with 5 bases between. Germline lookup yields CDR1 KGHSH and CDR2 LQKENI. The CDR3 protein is CASSPLGETQYF. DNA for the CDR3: TGTGCCAGCTCACCACTTGGGGAGACCCAGTACTTC.

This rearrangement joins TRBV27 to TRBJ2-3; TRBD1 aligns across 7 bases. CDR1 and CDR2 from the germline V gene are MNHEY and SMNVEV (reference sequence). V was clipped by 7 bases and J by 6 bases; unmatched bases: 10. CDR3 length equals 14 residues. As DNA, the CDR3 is TGTGCCAGCACCAATATTCAGGGGGTTGATACGCAGTATTTT. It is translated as CASTNIQGVDTQYF.

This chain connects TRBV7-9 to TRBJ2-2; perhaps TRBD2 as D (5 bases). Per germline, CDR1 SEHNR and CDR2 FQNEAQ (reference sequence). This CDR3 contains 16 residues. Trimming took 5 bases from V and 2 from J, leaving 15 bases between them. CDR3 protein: CASSPRAGANTGELFF. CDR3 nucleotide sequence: TGTGCCAGCAGCCCGAGGGCGGGCGCAAACACCGGGGAGCTGTTTTTT.